A single sample gave rise to the 27 T cell receptor beta chains below, sequenced in a study of CD4 T cells in relation to SARS-CoV-2 and coronaviruses (dated by TCRdb to about 2021). Library construction relied on the immunoSEQ multiplex PCR assay. Imported from immuneACCESS, the table was reduced by TCRdb to in-frame sequences with V and J called. These copies leave out some clones; in studies compared against another copy, an unresolved V gene accounts for under half, and the cause of the remainder is not known. Counted in this sample were about 54,000 clones; around 92% of them appeared once. Approximately 0.37% of the sample rests with the top ten. Material: naive CD4+ T cells from PBMCs. The cell subset or site label, as the study defines it: naive CD4+ T cells isolated by negative enrichment. The source is an adult with COVID-19.

This sequence joins TRBV5-1 and TRBJ2-7, with 11 bases that match TRBD2. Germline V lookup: CDR1 SGHRS, CDR2 YFSETQ. This CDR3 has 15 residues. The J segment lost 3 bases and the V segment lost 4 bases, leaving 6 bases of the junction unmatched. In DNA form, the CDR3 reads TGCGCCAGCAGCCCGGACGGGACTAGCGGCTACGAGCAGTACTTC. Translated: CASSPDGTSGYEQYF.

The chain has TRBV19 and TRBJ2-1, with 16 bases aligning to TRBD2. CDR1 and CDR2 (germline): LNHDA, SQIVND (reference sequence). The trim removed 7 bases at V and 3 bases at J, leaving 6 bases unmatched. CDR3 length: 17 residues. Here the CDR3 reads CASTGTSGRALYNEQFF. The CDR3 coding sequence is TGTGCCAGTACCGGGACTAGCGGGAGGGCCCTCTACAATGAGCAGTTCTTC.

The genes are TRBV28 and TRBJ1-5; D uncertain. V was cut by 7 bases and J by 7 bases, with 17 bases left in between. The CDR3 is 14 amino acids. The V gene's germline CDR1 is MDHEN and CDR2 SYDVKM. CDR3 in amino acids: CASKAPGLRQPQHF. The CDR3 nucleotides are TGTGCCAGCAAAGCTCCGGGCCTGAGGCAGCCCCAGCATTTT.

The rearrangement links TRBV2 to TRBJ2-7, with D hard to call. Trimming took off 1 base at V and 3 bases at J, with 19 bases between the two ends. Per germline, CDR1 SNHLY and CDR2 FYNNEI. This CDR3 contains 17 residues. The CDR3 DNA follows: TGTGCCAGCAGTGAAGACCCTTGGACCGCACCCCACTACGAGCAGTACTTC. It codes for CASSEDPWTAPHYEQYF.

The V gene is TRBV25-1, the J gene TRBJ2-3; possibly TRBD2 for D (6 bases). V was shortened by 2 bases and J by 6 bases, with 21 bases between the two germline ends. The germline CDR1 and CDR2 sequences are MGHDK and SYGVNS. The CDR3 totals 17 residues. The CDR3 is CASSEDTRLDLRDTQYF. The CDR3, as DNA: TGTGCCAGCAGTGAAGACACCCGACTAGATTTAAGGGATACGCAGTATTTT.

The chain carries TRBV27 and TRBJ2-1; tentative D call: TRBD2 (9 bases). CDR1 and CDR2 from the germline V gene are MNHEY and SMNVEV (reference sequence). V was clipped by 1 base and J by 7 bases, with 32 bases between them. This CDR3 contains 21 residues. CDR3 amino acids: CASSLFFWQGAGGPSSNEQFF. The CDR3 region has the DNA TGTGCCAGCAGTTTATTTTTCTGGCAGGGGGCGGGAGGGCCCTCATCAAATGAGCAGTTCTTC.

The gene calls are TRBV10-3 and TRBJ1-2; no clear D gene. From germline, CDR1 is ENHRY and CDR2 SYGVKD. V was pared by 2 bases and J by 8 bases, with 12 bases between. The CDR3 covers 13 residues. The CDR3 nucleotides are TGTGCCATCAGTGAGGGCACCTCGCAGGGCTACACCTTC. As protein: CAISEGTSQGYTF.

This chain links TRBV11-2 with TRBJ1-1; no firm D call. V was clipped by 2 bases and J by 3 bases, with 7 bases between them. The CDR3 length is 13 residues. From germline, CDR1 is SGHAT and CDR2 FQNNGV. Here the CDR3 DNA reads TGTGCCAGCAGCTTAACCGGGGACACTGAAGCTTTCTTT. Translation: CASSLTGDTEAFF.

J is TRBJ2-5 and V is TRBV7-3; D not resolved. Deletions cut 5 bases from V and 2 bases from J, with 9 bases between. CDR1 SGHTA and CDR2 FQGTGA come from the germline V gene. The CDR3 is 13 amino acids. The CDR3 reads CASSVGDQETQYF. DNA for the CDR3: TGTGCCAGCAGCGTTGGGGATCAAGAGACCCAGTACTTC.

This clone was seen once. The CDR3 nucleotides read TGTGCCAGCAGTTTGGTGCCAGGGCAAACCGGGGAGCTGTTTTTT. Residues: CASSLVPGQTGELFF. This chain links TRBV28 with TRBJ2-2; possible D gene TRBD1, 5 bases. Trimming took 3 bases from V and 5 from J, leaving 13 bases between them. The CDR3 extends over 15 amino acids. Germline loops: CDR1 MDHEN, CDR2 SYDVKM.

V gene TRBV3-1 (or the pseudogene TRBV3-2) combines with J gene TRBJ1-2; D unresolved. Between the trimmed V and J ends, which lost 0 bases and 7 bases, there was a span of 9 bases. The length of the CDR3 is 13 residues. Germline V gene sequence: CDR1 LGHDT, CDR2 YNNKEL (reference sequence). CDR3 nucleotide sequence: TGTGCCAGCAGCCAAGAAGGGAGCAGTGGCTACACCTTC. It yields the protein CASSQEGSSGYTF.

This clone showed up just once. V gene TRBV12-3 or TRBV12-4 combines with J gene TRBJ1-3; D call uncertain. The CDR3 has 12 residues. Trimming took 3 bases from V and 4 from J, leaving 4 bases between them. The DNA for the CDR3 is TGTGCCAGCAGTTTTAGGGGAAACACCATATATTTT. Protein product: CASSFRGNTIYF.

This sequence joins TRBV6-4 and TRBJ2-2; 8 bases map to TRBD1. CDR1 MRHNA and CDR2 SNTAGT come from the germline V gene. The CDR3 extends over 15 amino acids. V lost 3 bases to trimming and J lost 2 bases; unmatched junction nucleotides: 2. CDR3 in DNA: TGTGCCAGCAGTGAAGGACAGGGAAACACCGGGGAGCTGTTTTTT. Its translation is CASSEGQGNTGELFF.

V and J are TRBV23-1 and TRBJ2-2; unclear D gene. TRBV23-1 is an open reading frame, and its role is uncertain. The CDR3 covers 13 residues. Trimming cost V 6 bases and J 4 bases, with 9 bases left between them. CDR3 sequence reads: CASSPVGTGELFF. DNA of the CDR3: TGCGCCAGCAGCCCGGTGGGCACCGGGGAGCTGTTTTTT.

This clone was picked up one time. The sample carries other DNA sequences with the same CDR3. The V call is TRBV18, the J call TRBJ2-5; D is undetermined. This CDR3 contains 13 residues. The V and J ends lost 3 bases and 1 base respectively, with 6 bases between them. The germline gives CDR1 KGHSH, CDR2 LQKENI. DNA for the CDR3: TGTGCCAGCTCACCGGGCAGCCAAGAGACCCAGTACTTC. This gives the protein CASSPGSQETQYF.

This sequence joins TRBV4-1 and TRBJ1-1; D remains unclear. Per germline, CDR1 MGHRA and CDR2 YSYEKL. V was shortened by 0 bases and J by 5 bases, with 16 bases between the two germline ends. The CDR3 is 16 amino acids. CDR3 protein: CASSQDLRWARTEAFF. In nucleotides, the CDR3 is TGCGCCAGCAGCCAAGATCTTCGATGGGCGAGAACTGAAGCTTTCTTT.

V gene TRBV18 combines with J gene TRBJ2-3, with D possibly being TRBD1 or TRBD2 (6 bases each). The CDR3 sequence is 15 residues long. Germline assignment: CDR1 KGHSH and CDR2 LQKENI. Trimming took 3 bases from V and 4 from J, leaving 14 bases between them. The DNA for the CDR3 is TGTGCCAGCTCACCCCCCAGGGGAGGCTCAGATACGCAGTATTTT. Protein product: CASSPPRGGSDTQYF.

The rearrangement links TRBV6-2 or TRBV6-3 to TRBJ2-7, with a weak D call TRBD1 (5 bases). Germline V lookup: CDR1 MNHEY, CDR2 SVGEGT. The length of the CDR3 is 16 residues. The ends were cut back, 0 bases at V and 0 bases at J, with 12 bases in the middle. The CDR3 sequence is CASSYSGRRSSYEQYF. CDR3 DNA: TGTGCCAGCAGTTACTCGGGGCGAAGGAGCTCCTACGAGCAGTACTTC.

The V and J genes are TRBV7-8 and TRBJ1-5; TRBD1 matches at 7 bases. This CDR3 contains 16 residues. Trimming took 1 base from V and 0 from J; bases not matched to a gene: 3. Germline CDR1 and CDR2: SGHVS and FQNEAQ. CDR3 amino acids: CASSLEGQVSNQPQHF. CDR3 nucleotides: TGTGCCAGCAGCTTAGAAGGACAGGTTAGCAATCAGCCCCAGCATTTT.

V is TRBV24-1 and J is TRBJ2-2, with 7 positions matching TRBD2. CDR1 is KGHDR and CDR2 is SFDVKD in the germline V gene. J lost 0 bases, V lost 10 bases, and 4 bases had no gene match. This CDR3 is built from 14 residues. The CDR3 nucleotides read TGTGCCACGGGGGGGACCCCGAACACCGGGGAGCTGTTTTTT. Translation gives CATGGTPNTGELFF.

This rearrangement joins TRBV2 to TRBJ2-3; D gene unclear. In germline, CDR1 is SNHLY, CDR2 FYNNEI. V was shortened by 7 bases and J by 2 bases, with 7 bases between the two germline ends. This CDR3 is 12 amino acids long. The CDR3 DNA sequence: TGTGCCAGCATGGAATTCACAGATACGCAGTATTTT. This gives the protein CASMEFTDTQYF.

The gene calls are TRBV3-1 (or the pseudogene TRBV3-2) and TRBJ1-5; D is unresolved. The CDR3 length is 13 residues. V lost 3 bases, J lost 3 bases, and 6 bases lay in between. The germline CDR1 and CDR2 sequences are LGHDT and YNNKEL (reference sequence). The CDR3 DNA is TGTGCCAGCAGCCAGGGGATCAATCAGCCCCAGCATTTT. Its translation: CASSQGINQPQHF.

J is TRBJ2-2 and V is TRBV30, with D unresolved. This CDR3 region has 17 residues. Looked up from germline, CDR1 is GTSNPN and CDR2 is SVGIG (reference sequence). The germline V and J ends were trimmed by 4 bases and 0 bases, with 18 bases remaining between them. The DNA of the CDR3 is TGTGCCTGGAAGTATCGATGGCCGAAGTCGAACACCGGGGAGCTGTTTTTT. Its translation: CAWKYRWPKSNTGELFF.

The J gene is TRBJ2-7, the V gene TRBV7-2, with TRBD2 matching 14 bases. The CDR3 covers 17 residues. Germline values: CDR1 SGHTA, CDR2 FQGNSA. J gave up 3 bases and V 5 bases, and 9 bases lay outside the gene matches. The CDR3 bases are TGTGCCAGCAGCCGGACTAGCGGGAGGAGTTTCAGCTACGAGCAGTACTTC. The encoded protein is CASSRTSGRSFSYEQYF.

The chain uses TRBV7-8 and TRBJ1-4; D is ambiguous. This CDR3 is 13 amino acids long. CDR1 is SGHVS, CDR2 FQNEAQ, per germline. The V end was cut by 3 bases, the J end by 7 bases, with 9 bases between. The CDR3 loop reads CASSLGRREKLFF. DNA of the CDR3: TGTGCCAGCAGCTTGGGCCGTCGTGAAAAACTGTTTTTT.

This chain connects TRBV21-1 to TRBJ2-3; the table's D call, TRBD1, was not checked against the DNA. TRBV21-1 is noted as a pseudogene. The CDR3 has 18 amino acids. The CDR3, as DNA: TGTGCCAGCAGCAAAGCCGACATACCGGGACAGGAACTTGGTACGCAGTATTTT. Its protein product is CASSKADIPGQELGTQYF.

This rearrangement joins TRBV7-9 to TRBJ1-2; D is unresolved. V was cut by 5 bases and J by 8 bases, with 15 bases left in between. The CDR3 totals 13 residues. Germline V gives CDR1 SEHNR, CDR2 FQNEAQ (reference sequence). The CDR3 here is CASSTLLGGGYTF. The CDR3 coding sequence is TGTGCCAGCAGCACCCTCCTGGGAGGCGGCTACACCTTC.